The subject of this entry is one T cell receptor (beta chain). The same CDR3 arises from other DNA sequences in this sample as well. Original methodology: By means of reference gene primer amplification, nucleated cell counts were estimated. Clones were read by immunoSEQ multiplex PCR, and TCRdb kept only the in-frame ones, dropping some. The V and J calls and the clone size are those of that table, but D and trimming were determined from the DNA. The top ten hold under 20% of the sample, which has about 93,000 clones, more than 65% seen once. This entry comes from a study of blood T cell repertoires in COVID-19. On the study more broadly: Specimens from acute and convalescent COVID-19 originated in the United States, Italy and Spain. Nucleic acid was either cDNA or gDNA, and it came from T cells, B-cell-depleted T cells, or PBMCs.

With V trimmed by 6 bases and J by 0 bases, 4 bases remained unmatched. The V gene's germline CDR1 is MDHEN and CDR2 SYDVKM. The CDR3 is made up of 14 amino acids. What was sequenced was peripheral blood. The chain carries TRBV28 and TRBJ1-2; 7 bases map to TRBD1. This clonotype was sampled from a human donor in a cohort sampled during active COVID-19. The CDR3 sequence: CASRPGTANYGYTF. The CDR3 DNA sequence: TGTGCCAGCAGACCCGGGACAGCTAACTATGGCTACACCTTC.